The rows below give T cell receptor beta chains drawn from one sample of a study of blood T cell repertoires in COVID-19. Data came from immunoSEQ multiplex PCR; TCRdb stores just in-frame clones and leaves some out. The sample has about 300,000 clones; 89% are singletons. Sequenced: PBMCs or T cells enriched from blood (not recorded which). The source of these receptors is a woman aged 45-65 years who had been exposed to COVID-19. Both conserved end residues are part of each CDR3. D genes are given only for firm matches. For some rows the clone size is stated as once, few or many, or as a class when expanded; others skip it.

>TRBV3-1/TRBV3-2|TRBD2|.|TRBJ2-1
TGTGCCAGCAGCCTGACTAGCGGGGTCTACAATGAGCAGTTCTTC
CASSLTSGVYNEQFF
>TRBV7-2|TRBD1|.|TRBJ2-7
TGTGCCAGCAGCTTCCAGGGGACAGGGATACACGAGCAGTACTTC
CASSFQGTGIHEQYF
>TRBV5-6|TRBD1|.|TRBJ1-4
TGTGCCAGCAGCACGCCGGGACAGGCTAATGAAAAACTGTTTTTT
CASSTPGQANEKLFF
>TRBV12-3/TRBV12-4|.|.|TRBJ2-1
TGTGCCAGCAGTTTCAGTTACAATGAGCAGTTCTTC
CASSFSYNEQFF
>TRBV18|TRBD1|.|TRBJ1-5
TGTGCCAGCTCACCACGGGGACAGCCTGATCAGCCCCAGCATTTT
CASSPRGQPDQPQHF
>TRBV19|.|.|TRBJ1-2
TGTGCCAGTAGTTCCGGGAGCTTGGGATACTATGGCTACACCTTC
CASSSGSLGYYGYTF
>TRBV6-5|.|.|TRBJ2-7
TGTGCCAGCAGAGCCCCCCTAGTTCCCTACGAGCAGTACTTC
CASRAPLVPYEQYF
>TRBV5-6|TRBD1|.|TRBJ1-2
TGTGCCAGCAGCCCGGGACAGGGCCTTGGCTACACCTTC
CASSPGQGLGYTF
>TRBV10-3|.|.|TRBJ2-2
TGTGCCATCAGCACGACAGGAGTTGGTGACGGGGAGCTGTTTTTT
CAISTTGVGDGELFF
>TRBV18|TRBD1|.|TRBJ2-7
TGTGCCAGCTCAACGGCACCACAGGGGCCCGGGGAGCAGTACTTC
CASSTAPQGPGEQYF
>TRBV7-2|TRBD1|.|TRBJ1-4
TGTGCCAGCAGACAAGGACAGGGAGCAGTCGAAAAACTGTTTTTT
CASRQGQGAVEKLFF
>TRBV7-8|.|.|TRBJ2-7
TGTGCCAGCAGCATCGGGATCAAAAACTACGAGCAGTACTTC
CASSIGIKNYEQYF
>TRBV18|.|once|TRBJ2-1
TGTGCCAGCTCCAGTGAGGCCGGGGAGCAGTTCTTC
CASSSEAGEQFF
>TRBV14|.|.|TRBJ1-2
TGTGCCAGCAGCCCCCTTAGTTACCGGGAGAACCGGGCTAACTATGGCTACACCTTC
CASSPLSYRENRANYGYTF
>TRBV29-1|TRBD1|few|TRBJ1-1
TGCAGCGCGGGACAGGGCACTGAAGCTTTCTTT
CSAGQGTEAFF
>TRBV5-4|.|.|TRBJ2-5
TGTGCCAGCAGCGGTAACAGGGAAGAGACCCAGTACTTC
CASSGNREETQYF
>TRBV5-6|.|.|TRBJ1-5
TGTGCCAGCAGCTCACAGGGTCTGGACGATCAGCCCCAGCATTTT
CASSSQGLDDQPQHF
>TRBV3-1/TRBV3-2|TRBD2|.|TRBJ2-3
TGTGCCAGCAGCCGAAACCCGAGACTAGCCTCGTCGGCAGATACGCAGTATTTT
CASSRNPRLASSADTQYF
>TRBV7-2|TRBD2|once|TRBJ2-7
TGTGCCAGCAGCTTTGGGGGGGTGCTAGAGCAGTACTTC
CASSFGGVLEQYF
>TRBV2|.|.|TRBJ1-3
TGTGCCAGCAGTGTCCGCGCCGGACAGTTAACTGGAAACACCATATATTTT
CASSVRAGQLTGNTIYF
>TRBV15|.|once|TRBJ1-5
TGTGCCACCAGCAGAGAGGGCAGGGGAATCAATCAGCCCCAGCATTTT
CATSREGRGINQPQHF
>TRBV11-3|TRBD1|.|TRBJ2-1
TGTGCCAGCAGCTTAGCCGGGACAGGGTGGCCCTACAATGAGCAGTTCTTC
CASSLAGTGWPYNEQFF
>TRBV9|TRBD1|.|TRBJ1-3
TGTGCCAGCAGCGCGAGCGACAGGGCCGGAAACACCATATATTTT
CASSASDRAGNTIYF
>TRBV14|.|.|TRBJ2-7
TGTGCCAGCAGCCAAGTATCTAGCGCAAAGCAGTACTTC
CASSQVSSAKQYF
>TRBV24-1|TRBD1|.|TRBJ1-2
TGTGCCACCAGTGACCCAGGGCAGGGGGCGGACTATGGCTACACCTTC
CATSDPGQGADYGYTF
>TRBV10-3|TRBD1|.|TRBJ2-7
TGTGCCATCAGTGAGTCGAGACAGGGACCATACGAGCAGTACTTC
CAISESRQGPYEQYF
>TRBV27|TRBD1|.|TRBJ2-7
TGTGCCAGCAGTTTACGGGGACAGTCGTCCTACGAGCAGTACTTC
CASSLRGQSSYEQYF
>TRBV3-1/TRBV3-2|.|.|TRBJ1-3
TGTGCCAGCAGCCAAGGGGCGGGAGGAAACACCATATATTTT
CASSQGAGGNTIYF
>TRBV2|.|.|TRBJ1-2
TGTGCCAGCAGTGAATGGGCAGGCCTAAACTATGGCTACACCTTC
CASSEWAGLNYGYTF
>TRBV7-9|.|few|TRBJ1-6
TGTGCCAGCAGCGGGCAGTATAATTCACCCCTCCACTTT
CASSGQYNSPLHF
>TRBV9|.|few|TRBJ2-2
TGTGCCAGCAGCGTAGGTGGGACTCTGAAAACCGGGGAGCTGTTTTTT
CASSVGGTLKTGELFF
>TRBV7-8|TRBD1|.|TRBJ2-7
TGTGCCAGCAGCTTAGCTCCGGGACAGAATTACGAGCAGTACTTC
CASSLAPGQNYEQYF
>TRBV28|TRBD1|.|TRBJ1-4
TGTGCCAGCAGATACAGGGGGGGAGGAGAAAAACTGTTTTTT
CASRYRGGGEKLFF
>TRBV5-1|.|.|TRBJ2-5
TGCGCCAGCAGCTTGGGGGTGGGCGGGCCACAGTACCAAGAGACCCAGTACTTC
CASSLGVGGPQYQETQYF
>TRBV7-2|.|.|TRBJ1-6
TGTGCCAGCAGCTTAGCAGTGACAAATTCACCCCTCCACTTT
CASSLAVTNSPLHF
>TRBV27|TRBD1|.|TRBJ2-7
TGTGCCAGCAGTTCCGAAGTAACCGGGACAGGGGGGATCTACGAGCAGTACTTC
CASSSEVTGTGGIYEQYF
>TRBV20-1|.|few|TRBJ2-7
TGCAGTGCTAGTCCTGGGGGCGGCGAGCAGTACTTC
CSASPGGGEQYF
>TRBV3-1/TRBV3-2|.|.|TRBJ1-6
TGTGCCAGCAGCCAAGTCGCGGGACTGGATAATTCACCCCTCCACTTT
CASSQVAGLDNSPLHF
>TRBV7-9|TRBD1|.|TRBJ1-1
TGTGCCAGCAGCCCCGGGGGGGGACAGGGGAGGACTGAAGCTTTCTTT
CASSPGGGQGRTEAFF
>TRBV28|.|.|TRBJ1-1
TGTGCCAGCAGCCCGGGGGTTTCAGACACTGAAGCTTTCTTT
CASSPGVSDTEAFF
>TRBV14|TRBD1|once|TRBJ1-2
TGTGCCAGCAGCCAAGAACGGACAGGGGGCGTCTCCTTC
CASSQERTGGVSF
>TRBV4-1|TRBD2|.|TRBJ2-2
TGCGCCAGCAGCCAGGTAGCGGGCTCACTAACCAACACCGGGGAGCTGTTTTTT
CASSQVAGSLTNTGELFF
>TRBV9|TRBD1|.|TRBJ2-1
TGTGCCAGCAGCCTTGGACAGGTGAGCTCCTACAATGAGCAGTTCTTC
CASSLGQVSSYNEQFF
>TRBV19|.|.|TRBJ2-5
TGTGCCAGTAGTATGCCCGGGGTGCAAGAGACCCAGTACTTC
CASSMPGVQETQYF
>TRBV9|.|few|TRBJ2-1
TGTGCCAGCAGCGTAGCTGGAGTCAATGAGCAGTTCTTC
CASSVAGVNEQFF
>TRBV2|TRBD2|few|TRBJ2-1
TGTGCCAGCAGTACTAGCGAAGTAAACAATGAGCAGTTCTTC
CASSTSEVNNEQFF
>TRBV28|.|.|TRBJ1-1
TGTGCCAGCAGTTTAGGGTCAGGGGCGCTCTCCACTGAAGCTTTCTTT
CASSLGSGALSTEAFF
>TRBV4-2|.|.|TRBJ1-4
TGTGCCAGCAGCCGGCCAGGGCAGGTGACTCATGAAAAACTGTTTTTT
CASSRPGQVTHEKLFF
>TRBV5-1|.|once|TRBJ2-7
TGCGCCAGCAGCTCTGTGGGGGGACAGACCTACGAGCAGTACTTC
CASSSVGGQTYEQYF
>TRBV4-2|TRBD2|.|TRBJ2-5
TGTGCCAGCAGCCAAGACGGGGCGGGGGGCGGAGAGACCCAGTACTTC
CASSQDGAGGGETQYF